The present TCR beta chain was sequenced within a study of blood T cell repertoires in COVID-19. The V segment lost 6 bases and the J segment 4 bases; nucleotides outside the gene matches: 7. The germline V gene has CDR1 MGHRA and CDR2 YSYEKL. The CDR3 extends over 14 amino acids. This clone was detected only once. Produced via immunoSEQ multiplex PCR; TCRdb's table is partial and in-frame only. The table records hundreds of thousands of clones, 70% to 90% of them present only once. The V and J genes are TRBV4-1 and TRBJ1-1, with 8 bases lining up with TRBD1. This clonotype was sampled from a woman aged 18-29 years with acute COVID-19. Sequences were obtained from PBMCs or T cells enriched from blood (not recorded which). The CDR3 DNA reads as TGCGCCAGCAGTCAGCAGGGGGCAAGCACTGAAGCTTTCTTT. The encoded protein is CASSQQGASTEAFF.